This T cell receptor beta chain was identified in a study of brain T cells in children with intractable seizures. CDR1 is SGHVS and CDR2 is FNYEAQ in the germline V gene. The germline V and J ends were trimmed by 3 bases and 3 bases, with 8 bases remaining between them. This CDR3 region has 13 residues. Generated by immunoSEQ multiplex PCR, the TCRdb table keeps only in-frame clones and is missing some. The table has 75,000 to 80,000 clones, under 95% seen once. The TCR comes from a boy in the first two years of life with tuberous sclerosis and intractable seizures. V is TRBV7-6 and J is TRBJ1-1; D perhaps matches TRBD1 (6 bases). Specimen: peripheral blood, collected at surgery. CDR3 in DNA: TGTGCCAGCAGCTTTCGACAGGACACTGAAGCTTTCTTT. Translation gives CASSFRQDTEAFF.